These T cell receptor beta chains were read from a single sample in a study of blood T cell repertoires in COVID-19. Only in-frame clones appear in the TCRdb table, and some are missing; sequencing was by immunoSEQ multiplex PCR. In the table there are hundreds of thousands of clones, around 91% of which are singletons. Specimen: PBMCs or T cells enriched from blood (not recorded which). Every receptor here comes from a man aged 30 to 39 who had recovered from COVID-19. The CDR3 runs from the conserved cysteine through the conserved F or W. The D gene is left open where the match is weak. Where a row states a size, it is once, few, many or the class of an expanded clone; other rows omit it.

clone_size | j_call | v_call | d_call | cdr3_aa | cdr3_nt
- | TRBJ1-2 | TRBV19 | - | CASSSRDYGYTF | TGTGCCAGTAGTTCTCGGGACTATGGCTACACCTTC
- | TRBJ2-5 | TRBV18 | - | CASSTAGGETQYF | TGTGCCAGCTCCACAGCGGGTGGAGAGACCCAGTACTTC
- | TRBJ1-1 | TRBV2 | - | CASQQTPGTEAFF | TGTGCCAGCCAGCAGACGCCGGGGACTGAAGCTTTCTTT
many | TRBJ2-1 | TRBV11-2 | TRBD1 | CASSQDRGNEQFF | TGTGCCAGCAGTCAGGACAGGGGTAATGAGCAGTTCTTC
- | TRBJ1-1 | TRBV5-1 | TRBD1 | CASSLEPGQGLGEAFF | TGCGCCAGCAGCCTCGAGCCGGGACAGGGGCTTGGTGAAGCTTTCTTT
- | TRBJ2-3 | TRBV27 | TRBD1 | CASEGQNTDTQYF | TGTGCCAGCGAGGGACAGAACACAGATACGCAGTATTTT
- | TRBJ2-1 | TRBV28 | TRBD2 | CASSGNLGGRALRGPEQFF | TGTGCCAGCAGTGGGAATTTGGGCGGGAGGGCCCTCCGGGGGCCTGAGCAGTTCTTC
- | TRBJ2-1 | TRBV14 | TRBD2 | CASSQDGSGIDYNEQFF | TGTGCCAGCAGCCAAGACGGTAGCGGGATAGACTACAATGAGCAGTTCTTC
- | TRBJ2-7 | TRBV27 | TRBD2 | CASSPKPPGLANFYEQYF | TGTGCCAGCAGCCCAAAACCCCCAGGACTAGCGAATTTCTACGAGCAGTACTTC
- | TRBJ1-2 | TRBV27 | TRBD1 | CASSLTGTYGYTF | TGTGCCAGCAGTTTGACAGGGACCTATGGCTACACCTTC
- | TRBJ2-5 | TRBV12-3/TRBV12-4 | TRBD1 | CASSFRRGETQYF | TGTGCCAGCAGTTTTCGCAGGGGGGAGACCCAGTACTTC
- | TRBJ1-6 | TRBV27 | - | CASSLLGQGNSPLHF | TGTGCCAGCAGTTTATTAGGGCAGGGGAATTCACCCCTCCACTTT
once | TRBJ2-5 | TRBV7-9 | - | CASSLGTTQETQYF | TGTGCCAGCAGCTTAGGGACAACACAAGAGACCCAGTACTTC
- | TRBJ2-1 | TRBV11-3 | TRBD1 | CASSLDPRSFAGGYEQFF | TGTGCCAGCAGCTTAGATCCCAGGTCTTTCGCAGGGGGTTATGAGCAGTTCTTC
- | TRBJ1-2 | TRBV28 | - | CASSPHSETNYGYTF | TGTGCCAGCAGTCCCCATTCTGAGACTAACTATGGCTACACCTTC
- | TRBJ2-1 | TRBV20-1 | - | CSARALSEQFF | TGCAGTGCTAGAGCGCTGAGTGAGCAGTTCTTC
- | TRBJ2-1 | TRBV29-1 | TRBD2 | CSVGLADNEQFF | TGCAGCGTGGGACTAGCGGACAATGAGCAGTTCTTC
few | TRBJ1-1 | TRBV10-3 | - | CAISDPGYTEAFF | TGTGCCATCAGTGACCCAGGGTACACTGAAGCTTTCTTT
- | TRBJ1-6 | TRBV21-1 | - | CASSPGCSYNSPLHF | TGTGCCAGCAGCCCCGGGTGCTCCTATAATTCACCCCTCCACTTT
- | TRBJ2-2 | TRBV18 | - | CASSPNDGRPEMNTGELFF | TGTGCCAGCTCACCAAACGATGGCCGTCCCGAAATGAACACCGGGGAGCTGTTTTTT
- | TRBJ2-1 | TRBV18 | - | CASSPKGGTIYNEQFF | TGTGCCAGCTCACCGAAGGGCGGGACCATTTACAATGAGCAGTTCTTC
- | TRBJ2-3 | TRBV10-2 | TRBD1 | CASSEIWGQGDTQYF | TGCGCCAGCAGTGAGATTTGGGGACAGGGGGATACGCAGTATTTT
- | TRBJ1-3 | TRBV19 | - | CASSIPAGSGNTIYF | TGTGCCAGTAGTATACCCGCGGGCTCTGGAAACACCATATATTTT
- | TRBJ1-1 | TRBV6-5 | - | CASSYSTGTEAFF | TGTGCCAGCAGTTACTCGACGGGGACTGAAGCTTTCTTT
- | TRBJ2-1 | TRBV4-2 | TRBD2 | CASSQTGLADEQFF | TGTGCCAGCAGCCAGACCGGACTAGCCGATGAGCAGTTCTTC
- | TRBJ1-1 | TRBV4-2 | - | CASSRLTQEQGTEAFF | TGTGCCAGCAGCCGACTCACTCAAGAGCAGGGAACTGAAGCTTTCTTT
- | TRBJ2-3 | TRBV10-1 | TRBD1 | CASSRTGTGDEDTQYF | TGCGCCAGCAGCCGGACCGGGACAGGGGACGAAGATACGCAGTATTTT
- | TRBJ1-5 | TRBV19 | TRBD1 | CASIGQGSLGNQPQHF | TGTGCCAGTATCGGACAGGGAAGTTTGGGCAATCAGCCCCAGCATTTT
- | TRBJ1-1 | TRBV7-3 | TRBD1 | CASRRNGQGGTEAFF | TGTGCCAGCAGACGGAACGGACAGGGCGGAACTGAAGCTTTCTTT
- | TRBJ2-1 | TRBV25-1 | TRBD2 | CASSEFGLAGRGLFF | TGTGCCAGCAGTGAATTTGGGCTAGCGGGGCGAGGGTTGTTCTTC
- | TRBJ1-2 | TRBV29-1 | - | CSVNTGAEGYTF | TGCAGCGTTAATACAGGCGCCGAGGGCTACACCTTC
- | TRBJ2-5 | TRBV28 | - | CASSLSGQTQETQYF | TGTGCCAGCAGTTTGTCTGGACAGACGCAGGAGACCCAGTACTTC
- | TRBJ1-5 | TRBV28 | - | CASSLRQLNQPQHF | TGTGCCAGCAGTTTAAGACAGCTCAATCAGCCCCAGCATTTT
- | TRBJ2-3 | TRBV13 | TRBD2 | CASSLSGPGLATDTQYF | TGTGCCAGCAGCTTGAGCGGCCCGGGACTAGCGACAGATACGCAGTATTTT
once | TRBJ2-1 | TRBV28 | - | CASSLPTGPNEQFF | TGTGCCAGCAGTTTACCAACAGGGCCCAATGAGCAGTTCTTC
- | TRBJ2-5 | TRBV7-9 | TRBD1 | CASSLGQGPQETQYF | TGTGCCAGCAGCCTGGGACAGGGGCCCCAAGAGACCCAGTACTTC
- | TRBJ1-5 | TRBV19 | - | CASSIALTNQPQHF | TGTGCCAGTAGTATCGCCCTTACAAATCAGCCCCAGCATTTT
- | TRBJ2-2 | TRBV19 | - | CASSITGGELFF | TGTGCCAGTAGTATAACAGGGGGGGAGCTGTTTTTT
- | TRBJ2-2 | TRBV5-4 | TRBD1 | CASSSIDRGLTGELFF | TGTGCCAGCAGCTCAATTGACAGGGGCCTGACCGGGGAGCTGTTTTTT
- | TRBJ1-2 | TRBV19 | - | CATGYYGYTF | TGTGCCACAGGATACTATGGCTACACCTTC
- | TRBJ2-7 | TRBV19 | TRBD2 | CASSLRLAEVISYEQYF | TGTGCCAGTAGTCTGAGACTAGCGGAGGTGATCTCCTACGAGCAGTACTTC
- | TRBJ2-1 | TRBV6-1 | TRBD2 | CASSEAGSGRTASYNEQFF | TGTGCCAGCAGTGAAGCCGGTAGCGGGAGGACCGCCTCCTACAATGAGCAGTTCTTC
- | TRBJ1-1 | TRBV3-1/TRBV3-2 | TRBD1 | CASSEVAISGQLNTEAFF | TGTGCCAGCAGCGAAGTTGCGATCTCGGGACAGTTGAACACTGAAGCTTTCTTT
- | TRBJ1-6 | TRBV6-1 | - | CASSDTGSNSPLHF | TGTGCCAGCAGTGATACAGGTTCTAATTCACCCCTCCACTTT
- | TRBJ2-3 | TRBV5-1 | TRBD2 | CASSLSGTSGPDTQYF | TGCGCCAGCAGTCTGTCCGGGACTAGCGGGCCAGATACGCAGTATTTT
- | TRBJ2-7 | TRBV5-5 | TRBD1 | CASSPWTGAFEQYF | TGTGCCAGCAGCCCATGGACAGGGGCTTTCGAGCAGTACTTC
- | TRBJ1-2 | TRBV7-2 | TRBD1 | CASSLGGQGANYGYTF | TGTGCCAGCAGCTTAGGGGGACAGGGTGCTAACTATGGCTACACCTTC
- | TRBJ2-1 | TRBV24-1 | TRBD2 | CATSEGLAGFNEQFF | TGTGCCACCAGTGAAGGACTAGCGGGGTTCAATGAGCAGTTCTTC
- | TRBJ2-1 | TRBV27 | TRBD2 | CASSSGLAAPWEQFF | TGTGCCAGCAGTTCGGGACTAGCGGCCCCCTGGGAGCAGTTCTTC
once | TRBJ2-7 | TRBV10-2 | - | CASSGLRIGSPSYEQYF | TGCGCCAGCAGTGGCTTGAGGATTGGGAGTCCCTCCTACGAGCAGTACTTC
- | TRBJ1-5 | TRBV24-1 | - | CATASGTSNQPQHF | TGTGCCACCGCCAGCGGGACATCAAATCAGCCCCAGCATTTT
- | TRBJ1-2 | TRBV5-4 | TRBD1 | CASSRADRIKLYGYTF | TGTGCCAGCAGCCGGGCGGACAGGATTAAACTCTATGGCTACACCTTC
once | TRBJ1-1 | TRBV19 | - | CASNSYTEAFF | TGTGCCAGTAACAGTTATACTGAAGCTTTCTTT